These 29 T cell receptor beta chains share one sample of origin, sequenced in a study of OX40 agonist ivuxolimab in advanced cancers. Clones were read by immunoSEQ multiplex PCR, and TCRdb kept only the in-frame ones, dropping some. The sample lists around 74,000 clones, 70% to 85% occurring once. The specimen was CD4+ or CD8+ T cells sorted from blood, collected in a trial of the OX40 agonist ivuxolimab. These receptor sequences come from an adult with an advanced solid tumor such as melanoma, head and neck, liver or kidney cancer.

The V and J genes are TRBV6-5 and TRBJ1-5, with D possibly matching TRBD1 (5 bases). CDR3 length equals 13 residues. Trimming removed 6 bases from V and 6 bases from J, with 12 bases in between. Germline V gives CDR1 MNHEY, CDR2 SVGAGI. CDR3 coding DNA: TGTGCCAGCAGACGACAGTTACTTCAGCCCCAGCATTTT. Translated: CASRRQLLQPQHF.

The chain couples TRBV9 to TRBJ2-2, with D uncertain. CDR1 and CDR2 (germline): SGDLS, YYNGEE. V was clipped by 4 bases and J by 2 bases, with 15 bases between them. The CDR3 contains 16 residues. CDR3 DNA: TGTGCCAGCAGCCCGGGTTACTACCTTAACACCGGGGAGCTGTTTTTT. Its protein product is CASSPGYYLNTGELFF.

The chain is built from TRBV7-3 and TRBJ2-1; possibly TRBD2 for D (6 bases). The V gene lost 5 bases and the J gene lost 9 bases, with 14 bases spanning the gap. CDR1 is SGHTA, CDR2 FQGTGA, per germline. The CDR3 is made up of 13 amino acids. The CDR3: CASSPALEGEQFF. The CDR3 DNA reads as TGTGCCAGCAGCCCCGCCCTGGAGGGTGAGCAGTTCTTC.

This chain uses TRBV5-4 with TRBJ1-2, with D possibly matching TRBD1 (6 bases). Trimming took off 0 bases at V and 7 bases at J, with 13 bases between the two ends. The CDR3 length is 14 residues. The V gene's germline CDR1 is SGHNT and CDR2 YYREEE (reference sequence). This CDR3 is CASSLGGAPGGYTF. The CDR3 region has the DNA TGTGCCAGCAGCTTGGGGGGGGCCCCCGGTGGCTACACCTTC.

CDR3 DNA: TGTGCCAGCAGCAGGGATCGCACAGATACGCAGTATTTT. Amino acids: CASSRDRTDTQYF. The genes are TRBV7-2 and TRBJ2-3; no reliable D call. V was trimmed by 5 bases and J by 1 base, leaving 7 bases between them. The germline gives CDR1 SGHTA, CDR2 FQGNSA. The CDR3 has 13 residues.

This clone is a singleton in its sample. The CDR3 loop reads CASSFGPAPGEGYTF. The CDR3 region has the DNA TGTGCCAGCAGCTTCGGACCCGCACCAGGAGAGGGCTACACCTTC. The chain uses TRBV7-8 and TRBJ1-2, with D hard to call. Deletions cut 3 bases from V and 8 bases from J, with 19 bases between. The CDR3 is made up of 15 amino acids. Germline loops: CDR1 SGHVS, CDR2 FQNEAQ.

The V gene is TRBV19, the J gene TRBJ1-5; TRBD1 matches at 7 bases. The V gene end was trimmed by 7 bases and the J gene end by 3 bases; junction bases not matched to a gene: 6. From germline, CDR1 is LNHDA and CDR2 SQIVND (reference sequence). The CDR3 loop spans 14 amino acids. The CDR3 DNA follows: TGTGCCAGTAAAACACAGGGGTACAATCAGCCCCAGCATTTT. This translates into CASKTQGYNQPQHF.

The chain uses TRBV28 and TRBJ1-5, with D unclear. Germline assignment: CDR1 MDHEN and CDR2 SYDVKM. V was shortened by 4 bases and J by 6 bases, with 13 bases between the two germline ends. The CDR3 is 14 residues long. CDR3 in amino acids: CASSYGQVGQPQHF. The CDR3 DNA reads TGTGCCAGCAGTTATGGGCAGGTGGGTCAGCCCCAGCATTTT.

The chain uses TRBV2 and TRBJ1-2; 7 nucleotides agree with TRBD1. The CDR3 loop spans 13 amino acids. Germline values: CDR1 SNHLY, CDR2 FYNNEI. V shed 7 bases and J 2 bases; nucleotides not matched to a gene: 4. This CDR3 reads CASKGARNYGYTF. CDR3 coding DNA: TGTGCCAGCAAGGGGGCGCGGAACTATGGCTACACCTTC. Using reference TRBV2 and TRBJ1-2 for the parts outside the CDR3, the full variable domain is EPEVTQTPSHQVTQMGQEVILRCVPISNHLYFYWYRQILGQKVEFLVSFYNNEISEKSEIFDDQFSVERPDGSNFTLKIRSTKLEDSAMYFCASKGARNYGYTFGSGTRLTVV.

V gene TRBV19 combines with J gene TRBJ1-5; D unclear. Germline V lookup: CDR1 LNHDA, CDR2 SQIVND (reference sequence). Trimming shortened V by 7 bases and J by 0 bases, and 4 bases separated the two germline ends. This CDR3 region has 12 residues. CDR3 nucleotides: TGTGCCAGTACCGGTAGCAATCAGCCCCAGCATTTT. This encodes CASTGSNQPQHF.

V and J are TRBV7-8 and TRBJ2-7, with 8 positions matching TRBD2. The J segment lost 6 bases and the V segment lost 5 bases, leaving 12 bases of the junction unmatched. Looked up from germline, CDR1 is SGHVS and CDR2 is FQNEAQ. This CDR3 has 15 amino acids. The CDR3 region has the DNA TGTGCCAGCAGCCCGGTCGGAGCGGGAGCCGGCGAGCAGTACTTC. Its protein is CASSPVGAGAGEQYF.

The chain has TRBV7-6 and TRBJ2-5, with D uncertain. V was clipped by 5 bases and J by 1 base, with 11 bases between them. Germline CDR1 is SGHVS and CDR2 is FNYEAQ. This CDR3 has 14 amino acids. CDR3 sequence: CASSIMTVQETQYF. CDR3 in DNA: TGTGCCAGCAGCATAATGACTGTCCAAGAGACCCAGTACTTC. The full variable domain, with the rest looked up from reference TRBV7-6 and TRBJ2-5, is GAGVSQSPRYKVTKRGQDVALRCDPISGHVSLYWYRQALGQGPEFLTYFNYEAQQDKSGLPNDRFSAERPEGSISTLTIQRTEQRDSAMYRCASSIMTVQETQYFGPGTRLLVL.

CDR3 loop: CAMKGQGGNEQFF. Here the CDR3 DNA reads TGTGCCATGAAGGGACAGGGTGGCAATGAGCAGTTCTTC. J is TRBJ2-1 and V is TRBV10-3, with TRBD1 matching over 9 bases. CDR1 ENHRY and CDR2 SYGVKD come from the germline V gene. CDR3 length: 13 residues. The trim removed 9 bases at V and 6 bases at J, leaving 6 bases unmatched.

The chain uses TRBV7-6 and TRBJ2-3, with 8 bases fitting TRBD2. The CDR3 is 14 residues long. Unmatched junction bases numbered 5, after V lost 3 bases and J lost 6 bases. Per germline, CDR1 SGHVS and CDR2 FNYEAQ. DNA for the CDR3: TGTGCCAGCAGCTTCGGGGGGGCCGGGGATACGCAGTATTTT. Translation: CASSFGGAGDTQYF.

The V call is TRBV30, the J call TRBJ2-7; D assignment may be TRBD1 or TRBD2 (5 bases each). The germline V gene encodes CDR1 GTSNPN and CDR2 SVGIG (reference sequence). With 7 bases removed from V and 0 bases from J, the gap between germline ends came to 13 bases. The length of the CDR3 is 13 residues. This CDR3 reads CASIRGASYEQYF. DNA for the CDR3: TGTGCCTCGATTCGAGGGGCCTCCTACGAGCAGTACTTC.

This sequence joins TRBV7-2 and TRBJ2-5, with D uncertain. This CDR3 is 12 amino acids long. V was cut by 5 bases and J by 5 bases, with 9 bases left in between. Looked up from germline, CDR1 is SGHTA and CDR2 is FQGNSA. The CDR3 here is CASSLPTETQYF. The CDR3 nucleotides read TGTGCCAGCAGCCTACCTACGGAGACCCAGTACTTC.

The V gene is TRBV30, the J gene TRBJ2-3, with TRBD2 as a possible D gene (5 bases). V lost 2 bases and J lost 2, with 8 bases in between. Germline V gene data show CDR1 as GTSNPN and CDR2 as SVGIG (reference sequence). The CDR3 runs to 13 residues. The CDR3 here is CAWSPGNTDTQYF. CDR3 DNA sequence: TGTGCCTGGAGTCCCGGGAACACAGATACGCAGTATTTT.

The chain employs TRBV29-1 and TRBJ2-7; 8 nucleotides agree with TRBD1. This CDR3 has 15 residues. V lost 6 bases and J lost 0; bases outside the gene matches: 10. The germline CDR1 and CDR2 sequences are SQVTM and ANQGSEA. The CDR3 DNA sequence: TGCAGCGTCCGGAGTGACAGGGGCAGCTCCTACGAGCAGTACTTC. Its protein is CSVRSDRGSSYEQYF.

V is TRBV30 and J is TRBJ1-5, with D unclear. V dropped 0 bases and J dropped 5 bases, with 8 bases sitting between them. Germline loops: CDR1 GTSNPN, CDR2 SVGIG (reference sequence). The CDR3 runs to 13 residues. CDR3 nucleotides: TGTGCCTGGAGTGTTAAGGGTGATCAGCCCCAGCATTTT. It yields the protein CAWSVKGDQPQHF.

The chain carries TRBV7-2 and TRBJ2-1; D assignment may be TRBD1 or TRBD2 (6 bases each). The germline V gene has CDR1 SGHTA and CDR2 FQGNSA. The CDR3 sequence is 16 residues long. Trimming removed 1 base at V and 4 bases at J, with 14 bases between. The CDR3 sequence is CASSLGGAQGYNEQFF. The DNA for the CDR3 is TGTGCCAGCAGCTTAGGGGGGGCGCAGGGTTACAATGAGCAGTTCTTC.

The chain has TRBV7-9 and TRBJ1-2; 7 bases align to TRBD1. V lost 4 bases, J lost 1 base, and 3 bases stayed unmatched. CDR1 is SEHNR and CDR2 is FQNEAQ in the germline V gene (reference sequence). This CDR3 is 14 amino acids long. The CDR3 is CASSSPGGNYGYTF. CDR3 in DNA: TGTGCCAGCAGCTCACCAGGGGGTAACTATGGCTACACCTTC.

CDR3 coding DNA: TGCAGTGCTAGTCTAGTCGGCGGCTACACCTTC. This encodes CSASLVGGYTF. The J gene is TRBJ1-2, the V gene TRBV20-1, with D unresolved. Germline V CDR1 and CDR2: DFQATT, SNEGSKA (reference sequence). The CDR3 extends over 11 amino acids. The germline V and J ends were trimmed by 3 bases and 8 bases, with 10 bases remaining between them.

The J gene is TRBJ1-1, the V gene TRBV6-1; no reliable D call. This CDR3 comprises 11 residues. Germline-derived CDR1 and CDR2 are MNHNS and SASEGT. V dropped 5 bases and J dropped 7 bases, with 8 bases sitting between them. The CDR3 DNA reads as TGTGCCAGCAGTTACCTGGGTGAAGCTTTCTTT. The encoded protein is CASSYLGEAFF.

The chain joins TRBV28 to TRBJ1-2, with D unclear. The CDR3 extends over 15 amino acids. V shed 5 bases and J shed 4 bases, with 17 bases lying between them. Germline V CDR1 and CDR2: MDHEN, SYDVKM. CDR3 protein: CASSPNFGVIYGYTF. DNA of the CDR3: TGTGCCAGCAGTCCCAACTTTGGAGTAATCTATGGCTACACCTTC.

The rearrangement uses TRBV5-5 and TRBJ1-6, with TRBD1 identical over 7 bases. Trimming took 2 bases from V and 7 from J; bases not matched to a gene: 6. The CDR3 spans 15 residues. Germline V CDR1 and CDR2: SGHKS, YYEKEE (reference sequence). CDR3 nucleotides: TGTGCCAGCAGCTTCCTACAGGGGCAAAATTCACCCCTCCACTTT. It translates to CASSFLQGQNSPLHF. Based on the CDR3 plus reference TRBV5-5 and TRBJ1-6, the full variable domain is DAGVTQSPTHLIKTRGQQVTLRCSPISGHKSVSWYQQVLGQGPQFIFQYYEKEERGRGNFPDRFSARQFPNYSSELNVNALLLGDSALYLCASSFLQGQNSPLHFGNGTRLTVT.

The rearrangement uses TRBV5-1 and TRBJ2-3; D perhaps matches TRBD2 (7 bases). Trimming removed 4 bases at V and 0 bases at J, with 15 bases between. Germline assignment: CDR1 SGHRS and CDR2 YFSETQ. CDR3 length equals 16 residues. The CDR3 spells CASSRSGTYSTDTQYF. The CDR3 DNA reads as TGCGCCAGCAGCCGAAGCGGGACATACAGCACAGATACGCAGTATTTT.

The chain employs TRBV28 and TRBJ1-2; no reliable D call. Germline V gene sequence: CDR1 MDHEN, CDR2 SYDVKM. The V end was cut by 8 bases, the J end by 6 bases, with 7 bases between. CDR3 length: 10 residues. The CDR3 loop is CASGRHGYTF. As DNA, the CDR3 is TGTGCCAGCGGCAGACATGGCTACACCTTC.

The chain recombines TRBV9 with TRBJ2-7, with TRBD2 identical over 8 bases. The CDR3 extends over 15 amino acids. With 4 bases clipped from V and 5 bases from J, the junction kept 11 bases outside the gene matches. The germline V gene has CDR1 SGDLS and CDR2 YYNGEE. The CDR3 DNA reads TGTGCCAGCAGCCCCCAGGCGGGAGGAACCAACGAGCAGTACTTC. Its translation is CASSPQAGGTNEQYF.

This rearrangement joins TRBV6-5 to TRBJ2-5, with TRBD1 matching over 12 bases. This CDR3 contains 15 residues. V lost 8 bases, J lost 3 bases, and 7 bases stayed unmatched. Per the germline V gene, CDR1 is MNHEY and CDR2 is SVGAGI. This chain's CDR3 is CASGLGQGAKETQYF. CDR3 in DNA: TGTGCCAGCGGCCTGGGACAGGGGGCTAAAGAGACCCAGTACTTC.